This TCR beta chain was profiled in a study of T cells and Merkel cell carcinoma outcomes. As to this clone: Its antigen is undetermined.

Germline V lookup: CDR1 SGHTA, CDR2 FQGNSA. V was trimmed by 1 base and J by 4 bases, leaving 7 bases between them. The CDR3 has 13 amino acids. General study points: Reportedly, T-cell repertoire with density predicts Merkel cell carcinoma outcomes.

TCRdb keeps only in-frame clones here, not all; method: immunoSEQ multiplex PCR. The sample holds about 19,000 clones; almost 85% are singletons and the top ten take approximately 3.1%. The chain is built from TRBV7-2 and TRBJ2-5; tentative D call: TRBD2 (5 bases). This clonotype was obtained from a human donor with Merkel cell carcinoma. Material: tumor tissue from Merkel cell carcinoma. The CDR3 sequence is CASSLGRSETQYF. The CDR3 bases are TGTGCCAGCAGCTTAGGGAGGTCAGAGACCCAGTACTTC.